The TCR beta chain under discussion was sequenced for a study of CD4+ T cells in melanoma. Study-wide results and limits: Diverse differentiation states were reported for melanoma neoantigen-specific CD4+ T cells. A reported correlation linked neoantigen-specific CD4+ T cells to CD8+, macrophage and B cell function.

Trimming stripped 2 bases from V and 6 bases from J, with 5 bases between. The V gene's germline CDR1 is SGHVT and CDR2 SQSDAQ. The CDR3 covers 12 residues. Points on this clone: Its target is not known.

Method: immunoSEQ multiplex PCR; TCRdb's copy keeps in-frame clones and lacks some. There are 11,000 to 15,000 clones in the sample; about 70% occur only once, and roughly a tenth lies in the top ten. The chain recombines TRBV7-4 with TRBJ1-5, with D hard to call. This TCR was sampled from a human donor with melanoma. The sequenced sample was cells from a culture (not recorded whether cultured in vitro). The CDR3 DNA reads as TGTGCCAGCAGCTTATGCCCTCAGCCCCAGCATTTT. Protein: CASSLCPQPQHF.